This record covers a single T cell receptor beta chain. Profiling relied on immunoSEQ multiplex PCR, and the TCRdb table lists in-frame clones only, not all of them. The table records around 99,000 clones, around 87% of them present only once. The sample belongs to a study of T cell responses to AZD1222 COVID-19 vaccine. The CDR3 is 16 residues long. Germline CDR1 reads MNHNY; CDR2 reads SVGAGI (reference sequence). The ends lost 6 bases at V and 7 bases at J; junction bases unmatched: 13. Sequencing was performed on peripheral blood, taken 28 days after the second AZD1222 dose. V usage is TRBV6-6 and J usage is TRBJ2-2; the match to TRBD1 covers 8 bases. The clonotype originates from an adult who received the AZD1222 COVID-19 vaccine. The DNA of the CDR3 is TGTGCCAGCAGGACTCTCCGGGACAGGCTTCGCGGGGAGCTGTTTTTT. Its translation: CASRTLRDRLRGELFF.